Below, 24 T cell receptor beta chains from the same sample are listed, as sequenced in a study of blood T cells in healthy people across ages. The use of a sample-barcoded 5' primer and a J-beta primer mix characterized a second PCR of about 6 to 12 cycles. TCRdb fed the 5' RACE reads into MiXCR, producing one record per CDR3 protein. In the table there are 750,000 to 950,000 distinct CDR3 sequences, more than 25% of which are singletons. This same sample was also taken into another study, of T cells of mothers and their children.

Sample: blood. The receptors come from a boy aged 5-17 years in good health.

The rearrangement joins TRBV28 to TRBJ2-2, with D hard to call. The CDR3 runs 16 residues. Germline values: CDR1 MDHEN, CDR2 SYDVKM. V shed 6 bases and J shed 3 bases, with 17 bases lying between them. CDR3 sequence reads: CASSTPLDRDTGELFF. Written as DNA, the CDR3 is TGTGCCAGCAGCACCCCCTTGGATAGGGACACCGGGGAGCTGTTTTTT. Drawing the rest from reference TRBV28 and TRBJ2-2, the complete variable domain is DVKVTQSSRYLVKRTGEKVFLECVQDMDHENMFWYRQDPGLGLRLIYFSYDVKMKEKGDIPEGYSVSREKKERFSLILESASTNQTSMYLCASSTPLDRDTGELFFGEGSRLTVL.

The chain uses TRBV6-5 and TRBJ2-5; 7 nucleotides align to TRBD2. Germline CDR1 reads MNHEY; CDR2 reads SVGAGI. The CDR3 contains 15 residues. V gave up 5 bases and J gave up 0 bases; unmatched junction bases: 6. CDR3 DNA: TGTGCCAGCAGTCCGCTAGCGGCGTACCAAGAGACCCAGTACTTC. This gives the protein CASSPLAAYQETQYF.

This clonotype was observed many times. V and J are TRBV29-1 and TRBJ2-2; D gene ambiguous. The CDR3 totals 12 residues. The V end lost 4 bases, the J end lost 6 bases, and 9 bases lay between the germline ends. CDR1 is SQVTM, CDR2 ANQGSEA, per germline. The CDR3 spells CSVGNRSGELFF. CDR3 in DNA: TGCAGCGTTGGAAACAGATCCGGGGAGCTGTTTTTT.

This chain connects TRBV15 to TRBJ1-2, with D possibly being TRBD1 (5 bases). Germline values: CDR1 LNHNV, CDR2 YYDKDF (reference sequence). Trimming took off 0 bases at V and 8 bases at J, with 16 bases between the two ends. The CDR3 has 15 residues. The CDR3 protein is CATSREAGTTGGYTF. The CDR3 DNA reads TGTGCCACCAGCAGAGAGGCTGGGACCACTGGGGGCTACACCTTC.

Only a few counts were recorded for this clonotype. The rearrangement joins TRBV7-2 to TRBJ2-4; D perhaps matches TRBD1 (7 bases). This CDR3 contains 15 residues. Between the trimmed V and J ends, which lost 1 base and 5 bases, there was a span of 12 bases. Looked up from germline, CDR1 is SGHTA and CDR2 is FQGNSA. The CDR3 region is CASSLVRGVENIQYF. The DNA of the CDR3 is TGTGCCAGCAGCTTAGTCAGGGGGGTTGAAAACATTCAGTACTTC.

A few counts support this clonotype. The chain carries TRBV4-1 and TRBJ2-5; D uncertain. With 0 bases removed from V and 5 bases from J, the gap between germline ends came to 13 bases. CDR3 length equals 15 residues. The V gene's germline CDR1 is MGHRA and CDR2 YSYEKL. CDR3 residues: CASSQDSRPQETQYF. CDR3 coding DNA: TGCGCCAGCAGCCAAGATAGCAGGCCCCAGGAGACCCAGTACTTC.

The CDR3 nucleotides are TGTGCCATCAGCCATAGCGGGGGGGCCCAAGAGACCCAGTACTTC. It yields the protein CAISHSGGAQETQYF. The chain has TRBV10-3 and TRBJ2-5, with 11 bases fitting TRBD2. This CDR3 is 15 amino acids long. Germline lookup yields CDR1 ENHRY and CDR2 SYGVKD. The trim removed 6 bases at V and 1 base at J, leaving 4 bases unmatched.

This clonotype was recorded once. The V and J genes are TRBV6-5 and TRBJ1-1; tentative D call: TRBD1 (5 bases). This CDR3 has 13 amino acids. Germline V gene sequence: CDR1 MNHEY, CDR2 SVGAGI. V was trimmed by 5 bases and J by 6 bases, leaving 13 bases between them. CDR3 loop: CASSAPGTAEAFF. DNA for the CDR3: TGTGCCAGCAGTGCCCCCGGGACGGCTGAAGCTTTCTTT.

A few counts support this clonotype. The J gene is TRBJ1-4, the V gene TRBV27, with 9 nucleotides matching TRBD1. This CDR3 comprises 15 residues. Germline V gene sequence: CDR1 MNHEY, CDR2 SMNVEV (reference sequence). Trimming at V came to 2 bases and at J to 8 bases, leaving 6 bases not matched to a gene. CDR3 bases: TGTGCCAGCAGTTTAGAACAGGGGGCTCCGGAAAAACTGTTTTTT. Its protein is CASSLEQGAPEKLFF.

CDR3: CASRAGQGGIGTF. CDR3 in DNA: TGTGCCAGCAGGGCGGGACAAGGGGGGATTGGAACCTTC. V and J are TRBV11-2 and TRBJ1-2; tentative D call: TRBD1 (6 bases). V was pared by 6 bases and J by 14 bases, with 22 bases between. This CDR3 is built from 13 residues. Looked up from germline, CDR1 is SGHAT and CDR2 is FQNNGV.

This clonotype was counted many times. This chain uses TRBV3-1 with TRBJ2-3, with D uncertain. Trimming shortened V by 3 bases and J by 6 bases, and 16 bases separated the two germline ends. Germline assignment: CDR1 LGHDT and CDR2 YNNKEL (reference sequence). The CDR3 contains 15 residues. The CDR3 DNA reads as TGTGCCAGCAGCCAGGGGTGGTCAGCTTTGGATACGCAGTATTTT. This gives the protein CASSQGWSALDTQYF.

This clonotype was observed a handful of times. The gene calls are TRBV14 and TRBJ2-6; D is possibly TRBD2 (6 bases). V lost 6 bases and J 0 bases, leaving 9 bases between the germline ends. CDR1 SGHDN and CDR2 FVKESK come from the germline V gene. The CDR3 has 15 residues. The CDR3 is CASRDGSSGANVLTF. In DNA form, the CDR3 reads TGTGCCAGCAGGGACGGGAGCTCTGGGGCCAACGTCCTGACTTTC.

The chain is built from TRBV15 and TRBJ2-7, with D possibly matching TRBD2 (5 bases). Germline V gene lookup returns CDR1 LNHNV and CDR2 YYDKDF (reference sequence). The CDR3 is 15 residues long. Trimming took off 5 bases at V and 1 base at J, with 15 bases between the two ends. The CDR3 sequence is CATSPQPDFSYEQYF. DNA for the CDR3: TGTGCCACCAGCCCCCAGCCGGACTTTTCCTACGAGCAGTACTTC.

This clonotype was counted a single time. The V and J genes are TRBV20-1 and TRBJ2-3; D unresolved. The V gene's germline CDR1 is DFQATT and CDR2 SNEGSKA (reference sequence). V dropped 0 bases and J dropped 4 bases, with 20 bases sitting between them. CDR3 length: 17 amino acids. The CDR3 DNA reads as TGCAGTGCTAGAGACTCATCGGGCATTTCGGCTCCAGATACGCAGTATTTT. Encoded protein: CSARDSSGISAPDTQYF.

This clonotype was counted between two and nine times. The genes are TRBV12-5 and TRBJ2-2; D is perhaps TRBD2 (5 bases). CDR1 and CDR2 (germline): LGHNT, FRNRAP. The CDR3 runs to 16 residues. V was trimmed by 0 bases and J by 7 bases, leaving 15 bases between them. CDR3 in DNA: TGTGCTAGTGGTTTGGTAACCCAAGTGAGGGACGGGGAGCTGTTTTTT. This translates into CASGLVTQVRDGELFF.

This clonotype occurred many times. The V call is TRBV3-1, the J call TRBJ1-1; D unresolved. V lost 5 bases and J 1 base, leaving 14 bases between the germline ends. The CDR3 runs 15 residues. Germline CDR1 reads LGHDT; CDR2 reads YNNKEL (reference sequence). Here the CDR3 DNA reads TGTGCCAGCAGCTATATTGGACGGCAGAACACTGAAGCTTTCTTT. Amino acid sequence: CASSYIGRQNTEAFF. The whole variable domain, filled in from reference TRBV3-1 and TRBJ1-1, reads DTAVSQTPKYLVTQMGNDKSIKCEQNLGHDTMYWYKQDSKKFLKIMFSYNNKELIINETVPNRFSPKSPDKAHLNLHINSLELGDSAVYFCASSYIGRQNTEAFFGQGTRLTVV.

This clonotype has a handful of counts. This chain uses TRBV28 with TRBJ1-1, with unresolved D. Trimming took 5 bases from V and 0 from J, leaving 10 bases between them. Germline V CDR1 and CDR2: MDHEN, SYDVKM. The CDR3 extends over 14 amino acids. Here the CDR3 DNA reads TGTGCCAGCAGTACCAAGCTAGTGAACACTGAAGCTTTCTTT. Its translation: CASSTKLVNTEAFF.

This clonotype was counted a few times. The V and J genes are TRBV2 and TRBJ2-6; no clear D gene. Deletions cut 6 bases from V and 0 bases from J, with 9 bases between. The CDR3 contains 15 residues. Per the germline V gene, CDR1 is SNHLY and CDR2 is FYNNEI. This CDR3 reads CASSHDRSGANVLTF. The CDR3 region has the DNA TGTGCCAGCAGCCATGACCGCTCTGGGGCCAACGTCCTGACTTTC.

The chain uses TRBV5-1 and TRBJ1-1, with a weak D call TRBD1 (6 bases). CDR3 length equals 18 residues. Trimming shortened V by 2 bases and J by 3 bases, and 23 bases separated the two germline ends. CDR1 SGHRS and CDR2 YFSETQ come from the germline V gene. The CDR3 region is CASSFQIRRGGVDTEAFF. Here the CDR3 DNA reads TGCGCCAGCAGCTTCCAAATCAGAAGAGGGGGGGTAGACACTGAAGCTTTCTTT. The full variable domain, completed using reference TRBV5-1 and TRBJ1-1, is KAGVTQTPRYLIKTRGQQVTLSCSPISGHRSVSWYQQTPGQGLQFLFEYFSETQRNKGNFPGRFSGRQFSNSRSEMNVSTLELGDSALYLCASSFQIRRGGVDTEAFFGQGTRLTVV.

This clonotype was found a few times. V gene TRBV7-6 combines with J gene TRBJ2-5, with 12 bases that match TRBD2. The CDR3 consists of 17 residues. V lost 3 bases and J lost 5; bases outside the gene matches: 10. In germline, CDR1 is SGHVS, CDR2 FNYEAQ. CDR3 sequence: CASSFLAGGPLGETQYF. CDR3 nucleotide sequence: TGTGCCAGCAGCTTTCTAGCGGGGGGGCCTCTTGGGGAGACCCAGTACTTC.

This clonotype showed up just a few times. The V and J genes are TRBV6-4 and TRBJ1-2; 10 bases are a match to TRBD1. CDR1 and CDR2 from the germline V gene are MRHNA and SNTAGT. The CDR3 has 15 amino acids. The V and J ends lost 2 bases and 6 bases, in that order; junction bases with no gene match: 6. The CDR3 coding sequence is TGTGCCAGCAGTGACGGTTGGGGGACAGGGGATGGCTACACCTTC. Translation gives CASSDGWGTGDGYTF.

This chain uses TRBV28 with TRBJ2-1, with D possibly matching TRBD1 (6 bases). The last part of the DNA fits TRBJ2-7 better; the J call may be wrong. The CDR3 spans 14 residues. Germline CDR1 MDHEN, CDR2 SYDVKM. The CDR3, as DNA: TGTGCCAGTTGGGGGCAGGGGAGATCCTACGAGCAGTACTTC. This codes for CASWGQGRSYEQYF.

V is TRBV5-1 and J is TRBJ2-5; the match to TRBD2 covers 14 bases. The end of the DNA is better explained by TRBJ2-1, so the J call may be wrong. The CDR3 totals 16 residues. Germline CDR1 SGHRS, CDR2 YFSETQ. CDR3 in DNA: TGCGCCAGCACGCCATCCGGGACTAGCGGGGGAAATGAGCAGTTCTTC. Translating it yields CASTPSGTSGGNEQFF.

The chain combines TRBV27 with TRBJ2-7, with D perhaps matching TRBD1 or TRBD2 (5 bases each). Germline values: CDR1 MNHEY, CDR2 SMNVEV (reference sequence). V lost 2 bases, J lost 7 bases, and 12 bases lay in between. CDR3 length equals 13 residues. The CDR3 here is CASSLAGTGEQYF. CDR3 nucleotides: TGTGCCAGCAGTTTAGCCGGGACGGGGGAGCAGTACTTC.